This TCR beta chain was recorded in a study of glioma-infiltrating T cells. This clonotype showed up many times. Its specificity is unknown. Amplification of TCR alpha and beta CDR3 regions from RNA used iRepertoire nested multiplex PCR. For one-step reverse transcription and amplification, 100-400 ng of tissue mRNA or PBMC total RNA was used. TCRdb independently ran MiXCR on the multiplex PCR reads; one entry per CDR3 protein. This sample has 85,000 to 110,000 distinct CDR3 sequences, with around 28% found just once. Study results and limitations: Tissue-blood divergence was below expectation in non-neoplastic patients, above in gliomas. Tissue and blood shared very few CDR3 sequences.

This CDR3 region has 13 residues. Trimming stripped 0 bases from V and 8 bases from J, with 13 bases between. CDR1 is DFQATT and CDR2 is SNEGSKA in the germline V gene (reference sequence). The specimen was glioma tissue, nonneoplastic brain tissue, or PBMCs (not recorded which). The chain uses TRBV20-1 and TRBJ1-2; D ambiguous. The clonotype originates from a human donor with low-grade glioma or glioblastoma, undergoing nonglioma brain surgery, or in good health (not recorded which). The CDR3 nucleotides read TGCAGTGCTAGAGAGGGTGGCATGGGGGGCTACACCTTC. This codes for CSAREGGMGGYTF.